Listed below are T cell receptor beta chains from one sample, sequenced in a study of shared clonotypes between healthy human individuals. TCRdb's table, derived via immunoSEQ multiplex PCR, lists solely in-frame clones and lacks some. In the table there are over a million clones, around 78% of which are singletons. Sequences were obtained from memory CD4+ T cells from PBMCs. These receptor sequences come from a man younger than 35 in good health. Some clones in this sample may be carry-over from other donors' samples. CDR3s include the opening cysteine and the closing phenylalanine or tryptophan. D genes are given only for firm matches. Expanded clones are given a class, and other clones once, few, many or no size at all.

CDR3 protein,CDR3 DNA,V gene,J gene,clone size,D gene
CASSQVGRVGQPQHF,TGCGCCAGCAGCCAAGTTGGGAGGGTAGGGCAGCCCCAGCATTTT,TRBV4-1,TRBJ1-5,-,-
CASSLLSGAGRQETQYF,TGTGCCAGCAGTTTATTATCAGGGGCAGGGAGGCAAGAGACCCAGTACTTC,TRBV28,TRBJ2-5,once,-
CASSLQGREQYF,TGTGCCAGCAGCCTCCAGGGGCGAGAGCAGTACTTC,TRBV11-3,TRBJ2-7,-,-
CASSLGQGGINQPQHF,TGTGCCAGCAGTCTCGGACAGGGCGGGATCAATCAGCCCCAGCATTTT,TRBV28,TRBJ1-5,once,TRBD1
CASSLGGGQSNQPQHF,TGTGCCAGCAGCTTAGGGGGCGGACAGAGCAATCAGCCCCAGCATTTT,TRBV5-4,TRBJ1-5,-,TRBD1
CASSLSGHLNYGYTF,TGTGCCAGCAGTTTATCAGGACACCTTAACTATGGCTACACCTTC,TRBV28,TRBJ1-2,-,-
CAKPGLIYEQYF,TGTGCCAAACCCGGACTCATCTACGAGCAGTACTTC,TRBV6-5,TRBJ2-7,-,-
CASSRDLGNTIYF,TGTGCCAGCAGCCGGGACTTGGGAAACACCATATATTTT,TRBV14,TRBJ1-3,-,-
CASSSRGLAVLYEQYF,TGTGCCAGCAGTTCACGGGGACTAGCGGTCCTCTACGAGCAGTACTTC,TRBV6-5,TRBJ2-7,-,TRBD2
CASGKKGSSEQYF,TGTGCCAGCGGAAAGAAGGGGTCCTCCGAGCAGTACTTC,TRBV6-5,TRBJ2-7,-,-
CASSKVGTIIYGYTF,TGTGCCAGCAGCAAAGTCGGGACTATCATCTATGGCTACACCTTC,TRBV21-1,TRBJ1-2,few,-
CASSMFAGQPTGYTF,TGTGCCAGTAGTATGTTTGCGGGACAGCCAACAGGCTACACCTTC,TRBV19,TRBJ1-2,-,TRBD1
CASSQQGSSTDTQYF,TGTGCCAGCAGTCAACAGGGCTCAAGCACAGATACGCAGTATTTT,TRBV2,TRBJ2-3,-,-
CSARSQKQYF,TGCAGTGCCCGGAGTCAGAAGCAGTACTTC,TRBV20-1,TRBJ2-7,-,-
CASSYLGGRETQYF,TGTGCCAGCAGTTACTTAGGGGGCAGGGAGACCCAGTACTTC,TRBV6-5,TRBJ2-5,once,TRBD1
CASSLGQIYGYTF,TGTGCCAGCAGCCTTGGACAGATTTATGGCTACACCTTC,TRBV5-8,TRBJ1-2,-,-
CASSPRTTGTSGNSFVQYF,TGTGCCAGCAGCCCCCGGACCACAGGGACTAGCGGGAACAGCTTTGTGCAGTACTTC,TRBV5-4,TRBJ2-7,-,TRBD2
CASSALPQEGPAAFF,TGCGCCAGCAGCGCGTTGCCCCAGGAAGGACCCGCAGCTTTCTTT,TRBV5-1,TRBJ1-1,-,-
CASSPRADGTQYF,TGTGCCAGCAGCCCCAGGGCAGATGGGACCCAGTACTTC,TRBV5-4,TRBJ2-5,-,-
CSVAGGAGEKLFF,TGCAGCGTCGCAGGGGGGGCAGGTGAAAAACTGTTTTTT,TRBV29-1,TRBJ1-4,-,TRBD1
CASSQSLAGSSDTQYF,TGCGCCAGCAGCCAATCCCTAGCGGGTTCCTCAGATACGCAGTATTTT,TRBV4-1,TRBJ2-3,-,TRBD2
CATQHRDTGETQYF,TGTGCCACACAACACCGGGACACAGGAGAGACCCAGTACTTC,TRBV10-3,TRBJ2-5,-,-
CAISDKGANTEAFF,TGTGCCATCAGTGATAAGGGGGCGAACACTGAAGCTTTCTTT,TRBV10-3,TRBJ1-1,few,TRBD1
CASRARDGHYNEQFF,TGTGCCAGTAGGGCGCGAGACGGACACTACAATGAGCAGTTCTTC,TRBV19,TRBJ2-1,-,-
CSVMGADETQYF,TGCAGCGTAATGGGGGCGGATGAGACCCAGTACTTC,TRBV29-1,TRBJ2-5,-,-
CASSLAVGGLGNEQFF,TGCGCCAGCAGCTTGGCCGTGGGTGGGTTAGGCAATGAGCAGTTCTTC,TRBV5-1,TRBJ2-1,once,-
CASREQGANEKLFF,TGCGCCAGCAGAGAACAGGGGGCTAATGAAAAACTGTTTTTT,TRBV5-1,TRBJ1-4,few,TRBD1
CASSPAPHSGANVLTF,TGCGCCAGCAGCCCGGCTCCCCACTCTGGGGCCAACGTCCTGACTTTC,TRBV5-1,TRBJ2-6,-,-
CASSRNRDIRVYGYTF,TGTGCCAGCAGCCGTAATAGAGATATACGGGTCTATGGCTACACCTTC,TRBV7-2,TRBJ1-2,-,-
CASSTQSGQETQYF,TGTGCCAGTAGTACACAGAGCGGGCAAGAGACCCAGTACTTC,TRBV19,TRBJ2-5,-,-
CASSYSSPGGTDTQYF,TGTGCCAGCAGTTACTCATCGCCCGGAGGCACAGATACGCAGTATTTT,TRBV6-5,TRBJ2-3,-,-
CASTAGLMGTGELFF,TGTGCCAGTACCGCGGGACTGATGGGCACCGGGGAGCTGTTTTTT,TRBV19,TRBJ2-2,-,-
CASRTSGIREQYF,TGTGCCAGCAGGACTAGCGGGATTCGGGAGCAGTACTTC,TRBV28,TRBJ2-7,-,TRBD2
CASSFPGRTSGNETYEQYF,TGTGCCAGCAGTTTCCCAGGAAGGACTAGCGGGAACGAAACCTACGAGCAGTACTTC,TRBV28,TRBJ2-7,once,TRBD2
CASSPGTAYNEQFF,TGTGCCAGCTCACCAGGGACAGCTTACAATGAGCAGTTCTTC,TRBV18,TRBJ2-1,-,TRBD1
CASSYRGGGQETQYF,TGTGCCAGCAGCTATAGGGGTGGGGGCCAAGAGACCCAGTACTTC,TRBV5-4,TRBJ2-5,few,-
CASSAPPGGETQYF,TGTGCCAGCAGTGCGCCCCCGGGTGGGGAGACCCAGTACTTC,TRBV2,TRBJ2-5,-,-
CASSPRYQETQYF,TGTGCCAGCAGTCCCCGGTACCAAGAGACCCAGTACTTC,TRBV27,TRBJ2-5,-,-
CASSQDGTRDEKLFF,TGCGCCAGCAGCCAAGACGGGACCAGGGATGAAAAACTGTTTTTT,TRBV4-3,TRBJ1-4,-,-
CASSPPGQGARTEAFF,TGTGCCAGCAGCCCGCCGGGACAGGGGGCCCGCACTGAAGCTTTCTTT,TRBV5-5,TRBJ1-1,few,TRBD1
CASSQGASGDLRDTQYF,TGCGCCAGCAGCCAAGGGGCTAGCGGCGACTTGAGAGATACGCAGTATTTT,TRBV4-3,TRBJ2-3,few,TRBD2